This paragraph covers one TCR beta chain sequence. What it recognizes is unknown. TCRdb redid the calling of the 5' RACE reads with MiXCR, one entry per CDR3 protein. In the table there are over 600,000 distinct CDR3 sequences, roughly 20% of which are singletons. The source of the sample is a study of identical twins. The CDR3 extends over 17 amino acids. V dropped 0 bases and J dropped 0; count of bases not matched to a gene: 5. CDR1 and CDR2 from the germline V gene are MNHEY and SVGEGT. Findings of the study overall: Abundant beta clonotypes from cord blood had fewer insertions, unlike memory repertoires, which showed none.

The same sample was also studied in work on T cells expressing NK-cell markers.

The V gene is TRBV6-2 or TRBV6-3, the J gene TRBJ2-7, with TRBD2 matching over 10 bases. Sequencing was done on a sample of PBMCs. This clonotype was sampled from a woman between 18 and 29 years old in good health. The CDR3 nucleotides read TGTGCCAGCAGTTACTCGACTAGCGGGCCGAGCTCCTACGAGCAGTACTTC. Translated, it gives CASSYSTSGPSSYEQYF.